These T cell receptor beta chains were read from a single sample in a study of T cells after yellow fever vaccination. Each CDR3 protein is one row after TCRdb ran MiXCR on the 5' RACE reads. The sample contains under 350,000 distinct CDR3 sequences, over 4% of which appear only once. The sample in question was PBMCs, obtained 5 days after the yellow fever booster vaccination. These receptors all stem from a man aged 18 to 35 who received the YFV17D yellow fever vaccine. Each CDR3 is given with its conserved first and last residue. The order of the fields is J gene, clone size, D gene, V gene, CDR3 protein, CDR3 DNA. The D gene is left open where the match is weak. Clone size is stated in some rows and not others, as once, few, many or a class when expanded.

>TRBJ1-4|few|TRBD1|TRBV5-1
CASSIQTGRNEKLFF
TGCGCCAGCAGCATCCAGACAGGGAGAAATGAAAAACTGTTTTTT
>TRBJ2-1|many|TRBD1|TRBV7-3
CASGTGGGNEQFF
TGTGCCAGCGGGACAGGGGGCGGGAATGAGCAGTTCTTC
>TRBJ2-7|NA|TRBD1|TRBV18
CASSPPVQGDGPYEQYF
TGTGCCAGCTCACCACCCGTGCAGGGGGACGGCCCCTACGAGCAGTACTTC
>TRBJ2-5|few|TRBD2|TRBV5-5
CASSLGGLASGETQYF
TGTGCCAGCAGCTTGGGTGGACTAGCCTCTGGGGAGACCCAGTACTTC
>TRBJ1-5|NA|TRBD1|TRBV7-2
CASSRDSIQPQHF
TGTGCCAGCAGCCGGGACAGCATTCAGCCCCAGCATTTT
>TRBJ2-1|few|NA|TRBV19
CASNPARLGQGGFGIYEQFF
TGTGCCAGTAACCCGGCAAGGTTGGGGCAGGGAGGTTTCGGCATCTATGAGCAGTTCTTC
>TRBJ2-1|NA|NA|TRBV5-3
CARRASFEQFF
TGTGCCAGAAGGGCTAGTTTCGAGCAGTTCTTC
>TRBJ2-7|NA|TRBD1|TRBV9
CASSPGRGQGIEQYF
TGTGCCAGCAGCCCCGGCCGAGGACAGGGAATCGAGCAGTACTTC
>TRBJ1-1|few|NA|TRBV7-2
CASSFFRVGDTEAFF
TGTGCCAGCAGCTTCTTCAGGGTTGGGGACACTGAAGCTTTCTTT
>TRBJ2-5|many|NA|TRBV20-1
CSARLTGRVTQYF
TGCAGTGCTCGTTTAACAGGGCGGGTGACCCAGTACTTC
>TRBJ2-5|NA|TRBD2|TRBV19
CASSRGVAGQETQYF
TGTGCCAGTAGTCGAGGGGTAGCGGGACAAGAGACCCAGTACTTC
>TRBJ2-2|NA|TRBD1|TRBV19
CACQSPGAGGPGELFF
TGTGCCTGCCAAAGTCCTGGGGCAGGGGGACCAGGGGAGCTGTTTTTT
>TRBJ1-2|few|NA|TRBV7-9
CASSLRSGPAGYTF
TGTGCCAGCAGCTTACGTTCCGGGCCCGCTGGCTACACCTTC
>TRBJ2-1|NA|NA|TRBV7-2
CASSGRDGYNEQFF
TGTGCCAGCAGCGGCCGGGACGGTTACAATGAGCAGTTCTTC
>TRBJ1-2|NA|NA|TRBV6-6
CASSPIISRGGGYGYTF
TGTGCCAGCAGTCCTATTATATCCCGCGGGGGTGGCTATGGCTACACCTTC
>TRBJ1-4|few|TRBD1|TRBV7-2
CAGGQGGSNEKLFF
TGTGCCGGGGGACAGGGCGGGTCTAATGAAAAACTGTTTTTT
>TRBJ2-7|few|NA|TRBV9
CASSVAESPYEQYF
TGTGCCAGCAGCGTAGCTGAAAGCCCCTACGAGCAGTACTTC
>TRBJ1-2|many|NA|TRBV29-1
CSVENPESYGYTF
TGCAGCGTTGAGAATCCCGAAAGTTATGGCTACACCTTC
>TRBJ2-1|NA|NA|TRBV6-2/TRBV6-3
CASSLTGGGSYNEQFF
TGTGCCAGCAGTTTAACCGGGGGAGGCTCCTACAATGAGCAGTTCTTC
>TRBJ1-1|many|NA|TRBV5-1
CASRGRGSPEAFF
TGCGCCAGCCGAGGCAGGGGTAGCCCTGAAGCTTTCTTT
>TRBJ1-1|many|NA|TRBV11-2
CASSLDTAEAFF
TGTGCCAGCAGCTTAGATACAGCCGAAGCTTTCTTT
>TRBJ2-7|NA|NA|TRBV3-1
CASSQGGSPYEQYF
TGTGCCAGCAGCCAAGGTGGGTCGCCTTACGAGCAGTACTTC
>TRBJ2-6|NA|NA|TRBV12-3/TRBV12-4
CASRSAGANVLTF
TGTGCCAGCAGATCTGCTGGGGCCAACGTCCTGACTTTC
>TRBJ1-1|few|NA|TRBV5-6
CASSLGYAYTEAFF
TGTGCCAGCAGCTTGGGGTATGCGTACACTGAAGCTTTCTTT
>TRBJ2-2|NA|TRBD2|TRBV20-1
CRGTSGGANTGELFF
TGCAGGGGTACTAGCGGGGGCGCGAACACCGGGGAGCTGTTTTTT
>TRBJ2-1|many|TRBD1|TRBV18
CASSPGTGNKDEQFF
TGTGCCAGCTCACCAGGGACAGGGAACAAAGATGAGCAGTTCTTC
>TRBJ2-7|NA|NA|TRBV20-1
CSASRGIYEQYF
TGCAGTGCTAGTAGGGGAATCTACGAGCAGTACTTC
>TRBJ1-2|few|NA|TRBV5-4
CASSPNTGNGYTF
TGTGCCAGCAGCCCCAATACAGGGAATGGCTACACCTTC
>TRBJ2-7|NA|NA|TRBV30
CAWEHRDSTYEQYF
TGTGCCTGGGAGCACCGGGACTCCACCTACGAGCAGTACTTC
>TRBJ2-5|NA|NA|TRBV7-9
CASSLDWGVIQETQYF
TGTGCCAGCAGCTTAGACTGGGGCGTTATCCAAGAGACCCAGTACTTC
>TRBJ1-1|few|NA|TRBV20-1
CSARGPLGTEAFF
TGCAGTGCTAGAGGGCCCCTGGGGACTGAAGCTTTCTTT
>TRBJ1-5|few|NA|TRBV19
CASSMIGNVNQPQHF
TGTGCCAGTAGTATGATAGGGAATGTCAATCAGCCCCAGCATTTT